The 30 T cell receptor beta chains in this list originate from one sample, sequenced in a study of control samples from healthy donors and cancer patients. Libraries were prepared by immunoSEQ multiplex PCR; TCRdb keeps only in-frame clonotypes and omits some of them. Of 82,000 or so clones listed, about 93% are singletons. The specimen was blood. The receptors here all came from a woman aged 18-35 years in good health.

This chain links TRBV29-1 with TRBJ1-1, with no clear D. CDR3 length equals 13 residues. CDR1 and CDR2 (germline): SQVTM, ANQGSEA. The V end lost 3 bases, the J end lost 0 bases, and 8 bases lay between the germline ends. The CDR3 coding sequence is TGCAGCGTTGATGGCAGCATGAACACTGAAGCTTTCTTT. Translation gives CSVDGSMNTEAFF.

The chain carries TRBV27 and TRBJ2-7; no clear D gene. V was clipped by 8 bases and J by 2 bases, with 10 bases between them. The CDR3 loop spans 12 amino acids. In germline, CDR1 is MNHEY, CDR2 SMNVEV (reference sequence). The DNA for the CDR3 is TGTGCCAGCTCAACGGGCGCCTACGAGCAGTACTTC. Protein: CASSTGAYEQYF.

CDR3 residues: CASSAQENTEAFF. CDR3 sequence (DNA): TGTGCCAGCAGCGCACAGGAGAACACTGAAGCTTTCTTT. V usage is TRBV9 and J usage is TRBJ1-1; D might be TRBD1 (5 bases). Germline V gives CDR1 SGDLS, CDR2 YYNGEE. Trimming removed 3 bases at V and 1 base at J, with 7 bases between. This CDR3 has 13 amino acids.

The chain employs TRBV19 and TRBJ2-7; 8 positions agree with TRBD1. The CDR3 consists of 14 residues. Germline CDR1 and CDR2: LNHDA and SQIVND (reference sequence). The trim removed 3 bases at V and 3 bases at J, leaving 4 bases unmatched. CDR3 loop: CASSIGQGNYEQYF. The CDR3 region has the DNA TGTGCCAGTAGTATCGGACAGGGCAACTACGAGCAGTACTTC.

V is TRBV28 and J is TRBJ1-2; 10 bases are shared with TRBD1. Germline V lookup: CDR1 MDHEN, CDR2 SYDVKM. The CDR3 spans 14 residues. Unmatched junction bases numbered 8, after V lost 5 bases and J lost 8 bases. DNA for the CDR3: TGTGCCAGCAGTCGACAGGGGGCCTCAAGAGGCTACACCTTC. The encoded protein is CASSRQGASRGYTF.

V and J are TRBV7-3 and TRBJ2-5; tentative D call: TRBD2 (6 bases). Germline V gene data show CDR1 as SGHTA and CDR2 as FQGTGA. The CDR3 covers 14 residues. The V gene lost 5 bases and the J gene lost 1 base, with 11 bases spanning the gap. CDR3 protein: CASSQGGVQETQYF. In DNA, the CDR3 is TGTGCCAGCAGCCAAGGCGGGGTCCAAGAGACCCAGTACTTC.

CDR3: CASSWGAEAFF. CDR3 DNA: TGTGCCAGCAGTTGGGGTGCCGAAGCTTTCTTT. The chain is built from TRBV27 and TRBJ1-1; no firm D call. The V gene's germline CDR1 is MNHEY and CDR2 SMNVEV (reference sequence). The CDR3 runs 11 residues. The V gene lost 4 bases and the J gene lost 8 bases, with 8 bases spanning the gap.

This rearrangement joins TRBV27 to TRBJ2-2; the D call may be TRBD1 or TRBD2 (6 bases each). V shed 5 bases and J shed 2 bases, with 12 bases lying between them. The CDR3 totals 15 residues. Germline CDR1 reads MNHEY; CDR2 reads SMNVEV (reference sequence). CDR3 in DNA: TGTGCCAGCAGTAGGGGGGATACCAACACCGGGGAGCTGTTTTTT. It codes for CASSRGDTNTGELFF.

The V and J genes are TRBV3-1 (or the pseudogene TRBV3-2) and TRBJ2-3, with TRBD2 identical over 9 bases. The V segment lost 4 bases and the J segment 0 bases; nucleotides outside the gene matches: 5. The CDR3 extends over 16 amino acids. Germline values: CDR1 LGHDT, CDR2 YNNKEL (reference sequence). The CDR3 DNA reads TGTGCCAGCAGCCCTGGGACTAGCCTCAGCACAGATACGCAGTATTTT. As protein: CASSPGTSLSTDTQYF.

The V call is TRBV6-5, the J call TRBJ1-1; D is ambiguous. The CDR3 is 13 amino acids. V gave up 10 bases and J gave up 7 bases, with 19 bases separating them. Germline V CDR1 and CDR2: MNHEY, SVGAGI. The CDR3, as DNA: TGTGCCACCCGAATAGTAACAGTGTTTGAAGCTTTCTTT. It translates to CATRIVTVFEAFF.

The chain combines TRBV28 with TRBJ1-3; D is unclear. The CDR3 loop spans 14 amino acids. With 6 bases removed from V and 0 bases from J, the gap between germline ends came to 9 bases. The germline V gene encodes CDR1 MDHEN and CDR2 SYDVKM. CDR3 region: CASSPLGSGNTIYF. The CDR3 nucleotides read TGTGCCAGCAGCCCCTTGGGCTCTGGAAACACCATATATTTT. The full variable domain, in which reference TRBV28 and TRBJ1-3 provide the parts outside the CDR3, is DVKVTQSSRYLVKRTGEKVFLECVQDMDHENMFWYRQDPGLGLRLIYFSYDVKMKEKGDIPEGYSVSREKKERFSLILESASTNQTSMYLCASSPLGSGNTIYFGEGSWLTVV.

The rearrangement links TRBV3-1 (or the pseudogene TRBV3-2) to TRBJ1-4; 7 bases line up with TRBD1. CDR1 and CDR2 (germline): LGHDT, YNNKEL (reference sequence). Trimming at V came to 5 bases and at J to 6 bases, leaving 6 bases not matched to a gene. The CDR3 length is 14 residues. This CDR3 reads CASSKRGLDEKLFF. DNA of the CDR3: TGTGCCAGCAGCAAGAGGGGGCTGGATGAAAAACTGTTTTTT.

The genes are TRBV29-1 and TRBJ1-4; D not certain. From germline, CDR1 is SQVTM and CDR2 ANQGSEA. This CDR3 contains 14 residues. Trimming pared 2 bases from V and 8 bases from J, leaving 15 bases between. CDR3 in amino acids: CSVELTGNEEKLFF. For the CDR3, the DNA is TGCAGCGTTGAATTAACCGGGAACGAAGAAAAACTGTTTTTT.

The J gene is TRBJ2-1, the V gene TRBV15, with unresolved D. Trimming pared 5 bases from V and 7 bases from J, leaving 9 bases between. CDR3 length: 12 amino acids. Germline CDR1 is LNHNV and CDR2 is YYDKDF (reference sequence). The CDR3 sequence: CATSLTPNEQFF. The CDR3 DNA follows: TGTGCCACCAGCTTAACTCCTAATGAGCAGTTCTTC.

V and J are TRBV5-6 and TRBJ2-3; D ambiguous. CDR3 size: 14 residues. V was cut by 0 bases and J by 2 bases, with 7 bases left in between. CDR1 is SGHDT and CDR2 is YYEEEE in the germline V gene. CDR3 loop: CASSLALLTDTQYF. The CDR3 DNA reads TGTGCCAGCAGCTTGGCGCTGCTCACAGATACGCAGTATTTT.

The chain is built from TRBV2 and TRBJ2-3; 7 positions agree with TRBD2. V was pared by 6 bases and J by 2 bases, with 8 bases of the junction left unmatched. The germline CDR1 and CDR2 sequences are SNHLY and FYNNEI. The CDR3 is 15 residues long. CDR3 nucleotide sequence: TGTGCCAGCAGGGGGGAGGGAACCGTCACAGATACGCAGTATTTT. This codes for CASRGEGTVTDTQYF.

The J gene is TRBJ2-1, the V gene TRBV29-1; TRBD1 matches at 8 bases. The ends lost 3 bases at V and 7 bases at J; junction bases unmatched: 14. Germline V CDR1 and CDR2: SQVTM, ANQGSEA. The CDR3 loop spans 16 amino acids. This CDR3 reads CSVDGSTGVGGNEQFF. The CDR3 bases are TGCAGCGTTGACGGGTCGACAGGGGTTGGCGGAAATGAGCAGTTCTTC.

V is TRBV4-2 and J is TRBJ2-1; 7 positions agree with TRBD2. The junction had 9 bases not matched to a gene; V was cut back by 3 bases and J by 4 bases. CDR3 size: 16 residues. Germline CDR1 reads LGHNA; CDR2 reads YNFKEQ. CDR3 sequence (DNA): TGTGCCAGCAGCCAGGAACTAGCGAACACGTACAATGAGCAGTTCTTC. The encoded protein is CASSQELANTYNEQFF.

The CDR3 region has the DNA TGCAGTGCTAGTTTCCGGGGACGTACTAGCACAGATACGCAGTATTTT. This codes for CSASFRGRTSTDTQYF. This sequence joins TRBV20-1 and TRBJ2-3; D is tentatively TRBD1 or TRBD2 (5 bases each). V was shortened by 3 bases and J by 0 bases, with 16 bases between the two germline ends. Germline V gene lookup returns CDR1 DFQATT and CDR2 SNEGSKA (reference sequence). This CDR3 comprises 16 residues.

This sequence joins TRBV13 and TRBJ2-7, with a possible D match to TRBD2 (5 bases). This CDR3 spans 14 amino acids. The germline CDR1 and CDR2 sequences are PRHDT and FYEKMQ (reference sequence). V lost 2 bases, J lost 6 bases, and 14 bases lay in between. Written as DNA, the CDR3 is TGTGCCAGCAGCTTAAGGTGGGCGAGGGCCGAGCAGTACTTC. Its protein is CASSLRWARAEQYF. Variable domain in full (rest from reference TRBV13 and TRBJ2-7): AAGVIQSPRHLIKEKRETATLKCYPIPRHDTVYWYQQGPGQDPQFLISFYEKMQSDKGSIPDRFSAQQFSDYHSELNMSSLELGDSALYFCASSLRWARAEQYFGPGTRLTVT.

V gene TRBV27 combines with J gene TRBJ1-2; 7 positions agree with TRBD1. After removal of 6 bases from V and 3 bases from J, the junction contained 13 bases not matched to a gene. Germline CDR1 MNHEY, CDR2 SMNVEV (reference sequence). The CDR3 totals 16 residues. The CDR3 region is CASSREGAQRYYGYTF. As DNA, the CDR3 is TGTGCCAGCAGCCGGGAGGGGGCACAAAGGTACTATGGCTACACCTTC.

In this sample, this clone turned up once. The genes are TRBV7-9 and TRBJ1-2; D call uncertain. Between the trimmed V and J ends, which lost 3 bases and 6 bases, there was a span of 14 bases. The germline V gene encodes CDR1 SEHNR and CDR2 FQNEAQ (reference sequence). The CDR3 is made up of 14 amino acids. This chain's CDR3 is CASSFGERFDGYTF. CDR3 nucleotide sequence: TGTGCCAGCAGCTTTGGAGAAAGATTTGATGGCTACACCTTC.

This rearrangement joins TRBV6-1 to TRBJ2-5, with TRBD1 identical over 7 bases. The V segment lost 2 bases and the J segment 2 bases; nucleotides outside the gene matches: 5. From germline, CDR1 is MNHNS and CDR2 SASEGT. The CDR3 spans 15 residues. The CDR3 coding sequence is TGTGCCAGCAGTGAAACAGGGGCTCGTCAAGAGACCCAGTACTTC. Protein product: CASSETGARQETQYF.

The rearrangement joins TRBV2 to TRBJ1-5; no clear D gene. CDR3 length: 14 residues. CDR1 is SNHLY and CDR2 is FYNNEI in the germline V gene. Trimming took 1 base from V and 4 from J, leaving 8 bases between them. DNA of the CDR3: TGTGCCAGCAGTGAAGACGGATTTAATCAGCCCCAGCATTTT. Translation: CASSEDGFNQPQHF.

The genes are TRBV7-2 and TRBJ2-5, with 7 nucleotides matching TRBD2. J gave up 5 bases and V 2 bases, and 8 bases lay outside the gene matches. This CDR3 is 15 amino acids long. Germline V lookup: CDR1 SGHTA, CDR2 FQGNSA. The CDR3 loop reads CASSLSGGSEETQYF. In DNA form, the CDR3 reads TGTGCCAGCAGCTTATCGGGGGGTTCGGAGGAGACCCAGTACTTC.

The rearrangement links TRBV19 to TRBJ1-5; weak D call: TRBD1 (5 bases). Trimming stripped 3 bases from V and 2 bases from J, with 11 bases between. The length of the CDR3 is 15 residues. Germline CDR1 and CDR2: LNHDA and SQIVND (reference sequence). The CDR3: CASSIQGRRNQPQHF. The CDR3 nucleotides read TGTGCCAGTAGTATCCAGGGTAGGCGCAATCAGCCCCAGCATTTT.

This clone came up once. This chain links TRBV4-1 with TRBJ1-1; the D is unclear. The V end lost 0 bases, the J end lost 4 bases, and 15 bases lay between the germline ends. CDR1 MGHRA and CDR2 YSYEKL come from the germline V gene. The CDR3 covers 16 residues. The CDR3 region is CASSQDPGMGRTEAFF. CDR3 in DNA: TGCGCCAGCAGCCAAGATCCGGGGATGGGTCGCACTGAAGCTTTCTTT.

The V call is TRBV11-3, the J call TRBJ2-2; D is possibly TRBD1 (5 bases). The CDR3 runs to 13 residues. Germline V CDR1 and CDR2: SGHNT, YENEEA. The V and J ends lost 5 bases and 6 bases respectively, with 10 bases between them. The CDR3 nucleotides read TGTGCCAGCAGCCAACAGGAATCCGGGGAGCTGTTTTTT. Translation gives CASSQQESGELFF.

This chain links TRBV3-1 (or the pseudogene TRBV3-2) with TRBJ2-1; 10 bases are a match to TRBD1. V lost 4 bases to trimming and J lost 3 bases; unmatched junction nucleotides: 3. Germline-derived CDR1 and CDR2 are LGHDT and YNNKEL (reference sequence). CDR3 length: 15 residues. CDR3 loop: CASSLGQGVYNEQFF. For the CDR3, the DNA is TGTGCCAGCAGCCTAGGACAGGGGGTCTACAATGAGCAGTTCTTC.

This clone was counted once. J is TRBJ1-4 and V is TRBV7-5. TRBV7-5 is given as a pseudogene. The CDR3 has 19 residues. CDR3 protein: CVRSSKTTGGLVVSEKLFF. Here the CDR3 DNA reads TGTGTCAGAAGCTCAAAAACCACCGGGGGTTTGGTAGTGAGTGAAAAACTGTTTTTT.